This passage covers 22 T cell receptor beta chains from one sample sequenced in a study of identical twins. TCRdb reanalysed the 5' RACE reads using MiXCR and keeps one entry per CDR3 protein. Among more than 400,000 distinct CDR3 sequences listed, over 12% were seen once. The sample also formed part of further work on yellow fever vaccine responses in identical twins.

Source material: CD4+ T cells sorted from blood. The receptors derive from a woman aged 18-35 years in good health.

This clonotype was seen only a few times. The chain carries TRBV11-2 and TRBJ2-7; D is possibly TRBD2 (5 bases). Germline-derived CDR1 and CDR2 are SGHAT and FQNNGV. Trimming left V 3 bases short and J 5 bases short, with 11 bases between. This CDR3 is 13 amino acids long. The CDR3 sequence: CASSLGELHEQYF. The CDR3 region has the DNA TGTGCCAGCAGCTTGGGAGAATTGCACGAGCAGTACTTC.

The DNA of the CDR3 is TGTGCCAGCAGCTCTCAGGGACGGTTCAATCAGCCCCAGCATTTT. It codes for CASSSQGRFNQPQHF. The chain has TRBV7-2 and TRBJ1-5; possibly TRBD1 for D (5 bases). The CDR3 consists of 15 residues. From germline, CDR1 is SGHTA and CDR2 FQGNSA. Trimming pared 4 bases from V and 3 bases from J, leaving 13 bases between.

The chain carries TRBV27 and TRBJ2-2; a weak D match, TRBD2 (5 bases). The CDR3 totals 17 residues. Germline V gives CDR1 MNHEY, CDR2 SMNVEV (reference sequence). The V and J ends lost 1 base and 8 bases respectively, with 20 bases between them. For the CDR3, the DNA is TGTGCCAGCAGTTTATTACAAGCGCGGGCCCTCAGGGGGGAGCTGTTTTTT. It specifies CASSLLQARALRGELFF.

This rearrangement joins TRBV12-3 or TRBV12-4 to TRBJ2-2; D ambiguous. V lost 3 bases and J lost 1, with 9 bases in between. The CDR3 consists of 15 residues. CDR3 bases: TGTGCCAGCAGTTTTTCCGGGTGGAACACCGGGGAGCTGTTTTTT. It specifies CASSFSGWNTGELFF.

CDR3 region: CASTREAANTGELFF. CDR3 coding DNA: TGTGCCAGCACCCGGGAGGCCGCGAACACCGGGGAGCTGTTTTTT. V is TRBV12-3 or TRBV12-4 and J is TRBJ2-2, with 7 bases lining up with TRBD2. Trimming took 7 bases from V and 0 from J; bases not matched to a gene: 5. The CDR3 covers 15 residues.

The chain recombines TRBV12-3 or TRBV12-4 with TRBJ2-7, with D perhaps TRBD2 (5 bases). The CDR3 is made up of 13 amino acids. Trimming shortened V by 6 bases and J by 6 bases, and 15 bases separated the two germline ends. Here the CDR3 reads CASRPDSSGEQYF. DNA of the CDR3: TGTGCCAGCAGACCGGACTCGTCTGGCGAGCAGTACTTC.

This clonotype was seen a handful of times. In DNA, the CDR3 is TGCAGTGCTAGAGATCGTGTCGATACGCAGTATTTT. Translating gives CSARDRVDTQYF. This chain connects TRBV20-1 to TRBJ2-3; D call uncertain. This CDR3 contains 12 residues. The germline V gene has CDR1 DFQATT and CDR2 SNEGSKA (reference sequence). V gave up 0 bases and J gave up 6 bases, with 7 bases separating them.

This clonotype has a handful of counts. The rearrangement links TRBV4-1 to TRBJ2-7, with a possible D match to TRBD1 (6 bases). This CDR3 is built from 16 residues. V lost 0 bases and J 3 bases, leaving 15 bases between the germline ends. Germline lookup yields CDR1 MGHRA and CDR2 YSYEKL. The CDR3 is CASSQEKRDRIYEQYF. The CDR3 coding sequence is TGCGCCAGCAGCCAAGAAAAAAGAGACAGGATCTACGAGCAGTACTTC.

The gene calls are TRBV5-1 and TRBJ2-1; D might be TRBD1 (6 bases). CDR1 SGHRS and CDR2 YFSETQ come from the germline V gene. The CDR3 extends over 15 amino acids. With 1 base removed from V and 7 bases from J, the gap between germline ends came to 15 bases. DNA of the CDR3: TGCGCCAGCAGCTTGCCGTCAGGGGAACTAAATGAGCAGTTCTTC. Protein: CASSLPSGELNEQFF.

The genes are TRBV5-5 and TRBJ2-7; D remains unclear. The CDR3 covers 17 residues. The V end lost 0 bases, the J end lost 2 bases, and 18 bases lay between the germline ends. Germline V gives CDR1 SGHKS, CDR2 YYEKEE (reference sequence). The chain's CDR3 is CASSLGLNPRRPYEQYF. The CDR3 coding sequence is TGTGCCAGCAGCTTGGGCTTAAACCCCCGCCGGCCCTACGAGCAGTACTTC.

The chain is built from TRBV28 and TRBJ2-7; no firm D call. With 5 bases removed from V and 5 bases from J, the gap between germline ends came to 13 bases. The CDR3 runs to 13 residues. CDR1 is MDHEN, CDR2 SYDVKM, per germline. DNA of the CDR3: TGTGCCAGCAGTCCCCCAACCTTGAACGAGCAGTACGTC. Translating it yields CASSPPTLNEQYV.

The chain couples TRBV10-2 to TRBJ2-1; D is unresolved. V dropped 3 bases and J dropped 0 bases, with 9 bases sitting between them. CDR1 is WSHSY, CDR2 SAAADI, per germline. This CDR3 has 15 amino acids. The CDR3 coding sequence is TGCGCCAGCAGTGAAGGGCTGAACTCCTACAATGAGCAGTTCTTC. It is translated as CASSEGLNSYNEQFF.

The chain has TRBV7-2 and TRBJ2-1; no firm D call. Trimming removed 5 bases at V and 9 bases at J, with 11 bases between. CDR1 and CDR2 from the germline V gene are SGHTA and FQGNSA. There are 12 residues in the CDR3. The CDR3 here is CASSVLRGEQFF. The CDR3 bases are TGTGCCAGCAGCGTACTCAGAGGTGAGCAGTTCTTC.

This clonotype appeared a few times. The rearrangement joins TRBV7-9 to TRBJ1-1; maybe TRBD1 (5 bases). The CDR3 consists of 14 residues. Germline lookup yields CDR1 SEHNR and CDR2 FQNEAQ (reference sequence). The ends were cut back, 6 bases at V and 4 bases at J, with 15 bases in the middle. As DNA, the CDR3 is TGTGCCAGCAGGAGAGGGGAAGGGCGCACTGAAGCTTTCTTT. Translation: CASRRGEGRTEAFF. Filled out from reference TRBV7-9 and TRBJ1-1, the complete variable domain reads DTGVSQNPRHKITKRGQNVTFRCDPISEHNRLYWYRQTLGQGPEFLTYFQNEAQLEKSRLLSDRFSAERPKGSFSTLEIQRTEQGDSAMYLCASRRGEGRTEAFFGQGTRLTVV.

The table lists this clonotype with a few counts. The V gene is TRBV18, the J gene TRBJ2-7; D unresolved. Trimming took 5 bases from V and 9 from J, leaving 11 bases between them. CDR3 length: 11 residues. Germline V CDR1 and CDR2: KGHSH, LQKENI. The chain's CDR3 is CASSAVDGQYF. In nucleotides, the CDR3 is TGTGCCAGCTCAGCGGTTGATGGGCAGTACTTC.

This chain links TRBV7-2 with TRBJ2-1, with D tentatively TRBD2 (5 bases). Trimming removed 5 bases from V and 3 bases from J, with 11 bases in between. Germline CDR1 reads SGHTA; CDR2 reads FQGNSA. CDR3 length: 14 residues. The CDR3 sequence: CASSPVASYNEQFF. The CDR3 bases are TGTGCCAGCAGCCCCGTAGCGAGCTACAATGAGCAGTTCTTC.

This clonotype has just a few counts. The chain has TRBV4-1 and TRBJ2-1; 7 bases are a match to TRBD1. CDR3 size: 16 residues. Germline values: CDR1 MGHRA, CDR2 YSYEKL. V gave up 3 bases and J gave up 5 bases; unmatched junction bases: 10. The CDR3 DNA reads TGCGCCAGCAGCCAGGGGTTGGGACAGAGAAACAATGAGCAGTTCTTC. Amino acid sequence: CASSQGLGQRNNEQFF.

The V call is TRBV6-5, the J call TRBJ2-5, with D perhaps matching TRBD1 or TRBD2 (6 bases each). The V and J ends lost 2 bases and 5 bases respectively, with 15 bases between them. This CDR3 comprises 15 residues. The germline CDR1 and CDR2 sequences are MNHEY and SVGAGI. The CDR3 DNA follows: TGTGCCAGCAGTTACGTGGGGGGCCCCAAGGAGACCCAGTACTTC. The encoded protein is CASSYVGGPKETQYF.

The V gene is TRBV2, the J gene TRBJ2-1; D may be TRBD2 (5 bases). V was shortened by 4 bases and J by 8 bases, with 9 bases between the two germline ends. Germline CDR1 reads SNHLY; CDR2 reads FYNNEI. The CDR3 is made up of 12 amino acids. The CDR3 coding sequence is TGTGCCAGCAGTGGTGGGAGCGATGAGCAGTTCTTC. Translation gives CASSGGSDEQFF.

The V call is TRBV11-1, the J call TRBJ2-1; 7 nucleotides match TRBD2. The germline V gene encodes CDR1 SGHAT and CDR2 FQDESV (reference sequence). The CDR3 extends over 15 amino acids. V shed 2 bases, J shed 5 bases, and the junction held 6 bases outside the gene matches. The CDR3 spells CASSLLAVGDNEQFF. CDR3 bases: TGTGCCAGCAGCTTACTAGCGGTCGGGGACAATGAGCAGTTCTTC.

This clonotype has more than one count but fewer than ten. The CDR3: CASSPGGWGTEAFF. In nucleotides, the CDR3 is TGTGCCAGCAGCCCTGGGGGATGGGGCACTGAAGCTTTCTTT. The chain links TRBV7-9 to TRBJ1-1; weak D call: TRBD1 (5 bases). The CDR3 runs to 14 residues. The germline CDR1 and CDR2 sequences are SEHNR and FQNEAQ (reference sequence). V was clipped by 5 bases and J by 4 bases, with 14 bases between them. The whole variable domain, remainder taken from reference TRBV7-9 and TRBJ1-1, is DTGVSQNPRHKITKRGQNVTFRCDPISEHNRLYWYRQTLGQGPEFLTYFQNEAQLEKSRLLSDRFSAERPKGSFSTLEIQRTEQGDSAMYLCASSPGGWGTEAFFGQGTRLTVV.

This clonotype came up a few times. The chain carries TRBV5-1 and TRBJ2-3; 9 positions agree with TRBD2. J was trimmed by 5 bases and V by 0 bases; bases with no gene match: 13. The germline V gene encodes CDR1 SGHRS and CDR2 YFSETQ. CDR3 size: 18 residues. CDR3 sequence: CASSLVREGRSGRDTQYF. CDR3 in DNA: TGCGCCAGCAGCTTGGTGCGGGAGGGCCGTTCGGGTAGAGATACGCAGTATTTT. The full variable domain, rest sourced from reference TRBV5-1 and TRBJ2-3, is KAGVTQTPRYLIKTRGQQVTLSCSPISGHRSVSWYQQTPGQGLQFLFEYFSETQRNKGNFPGRFSGRQFSNSRSEMNVSTLELGDSALYLCASSLVREGRSGRDTQYFGPGTRLTVL.